This TCR beta chain appears in the sequencing data of a study of shared clonotypes between healthy human individuals. Naivety among CD8 cells was defined by CD45RO negativity and positive CCR7 selection, thereby excluding terminally differentiated effector memory CD45RA+ cells. Germline-derived CDR1 and CDR2 are SNHLY and FYNNEI. This CDR3 has 14 amino acids. The germline V and J ends were trimmed by 3 bases and 5 bases, with 11 bases remaining between them. As to this clone: Its antigen is as yet unknown.

Study outcomes and limitations: Donor scarcity curtailed the genetic and exposure-history diversity represented herein.

The protocol was immunoSEQ multiplex PCR, while the TCRdb copy is restricted to in-frame clones and leaves out a portion. The sample lists about 590,000 clones, about 95% seen once, with roughly 0.1% in the top ten. Sequencing used naive CD8+ T cells sorted from blood. This chain uses TRBV2 with TRBJ1-5, with a weak D call TRBD1 (6 bases). The receptor was derived from a woman aged 30 to 39 in good health. The CDR3 sequence is CASSERGGHQPQHF. As DNA, the CDR3 is TGTGCCAGCAGTGAGAGGGGGGGTCATCAGCCCCAGCATTTT.